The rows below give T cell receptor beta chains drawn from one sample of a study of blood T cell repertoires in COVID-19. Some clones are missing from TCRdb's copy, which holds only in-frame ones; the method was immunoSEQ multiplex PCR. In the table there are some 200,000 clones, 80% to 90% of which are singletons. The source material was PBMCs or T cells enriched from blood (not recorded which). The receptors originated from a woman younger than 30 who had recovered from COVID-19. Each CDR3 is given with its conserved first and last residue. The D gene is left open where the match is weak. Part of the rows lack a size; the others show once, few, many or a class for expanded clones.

CDR3: CASSRHEGVDGYTF; DNA: TGTGCCAGCAGCCGACACGAGGGGGTGGATGGCTACACCTTC; size: NA; V: TRBV3-1/TRBV3-2; D: NA; J: TRBJ1-2
CDR3: CASRKGSYGAGELFF; DNA: TGTGCCAGTAGGAAAGGGTCTTACGGGGCCGGGGAGCTGTTTTTT; size: NA; V: TRBV19; D: NA; J: TRBJ2-2
CDR3: CASSLPTSYNEQFF; DNA: TGTGCCAGCAGCTTACCCACTTCCTACAATGAGCAGTTCTTC; size: NA; V: TRBV7-9; D: NA; J: TRBJ2-1
CDR3: CASSVSPGDERYGYTF; DNA: TGTGCCAGCAGCGTCTCGCCAGGGGATGAACGGTATGGCTACACCTTC; size: NA; V: TRBV9; D: NA; J: TRBJ1-2
CDR3: CATSDLQGQPQHF; DNA: TGTGCCACCAGTGACCTGCAGGGTCAGCCCCAGCATTTT; size: NA; V: TRBV24-1; D: NA; J: TRBJ1-5
CDR3: CASSQGLAGVYEQYF; DNA: TGTGCCAGCAGCCAGGGCCTAGCGGGGGTCTACGAGCAGTACTTC; size: once; V: TRBV3-1/TRBV3-2; D: TRBD2; J: TRBJ2-7
CDR3: CAGYSGSRNYGYTF; DNA: TGTGCCGGTTATTCAGGGTCGCGTAACTATGGCTACACCTTC; size: once; V: TRBV30; D: NA; J: TRBJ1-2
CDR3: CASGGLGTGRGPDTQYF; DNA: TGCGCCAGCGGCGGGCTTGGCACAGGGAGAGGGCCAGATACGCAGTATTTT; size: NA; V: TRBV4-1; D: NA; J: TRBJ2-3
CDR3: CASSLYAGGKETQYF; DNA: TGTGCCAGCAGCTTATATGCGGGGGGAAAAGAGACCCAGTACTTC; size: NA; V: TRBV7-9; D: TRBD2; J: TRBJ2-5
CDR3: CASSLPGTSRGAQYF; DNA: TGTGCCAGCAGCCTACCCGGGACTAGCCGAGGTGCGCAGTACTTC; size: NA; V: TRBV7-2; D: TRBD2; J: TRBJ2-7
CDR3: CASSSPRTGGHEQYF; DNA: TGTGCCAGCAGCTCACCTAGGACAGGGGGCCACGAGCAGTACTTC; size: NA; V: TRBV7-6; D: TRBD1; J: TRBJ2-7
CDR3: CASSLPRGVGGNSPLHF; DNA: TGTGCCAGCAGTTTGCCCCGGGGGGTAGGGGGGAATTCACCCCTCCACTTT; size: few; V: TRBV28; D: NA; J: TRBJ1-6
CDR3: CASRRQFYGYTF; DNA: TGTGCCAGTAGAAGACAGTTCTATGGCTACACCTTC; size: NA; V: TRBV2; D: NA; J: TRBJ1-2
CDR3: CASSLGTGGRTEAFF; DNA: TGTGCCAGCAGCTTAGGGACAGGGGGACGGACTGAAGCTTTCTTT; size: NA; V: TRBV11-2; D: TRBD1; J: TRBJ1-1
CDR3: CASSVTGVEKLFF; DNA: TGTGCCAGCAGCGTAACAGGGGTCGAAAAACTGTTTTTT; size: NA; V: TRBV9; D: TRBD1; J: TRBJ1-4
CDR3: CASSLPPGQGTSGELFF; DNA: TGTGCCAGCAGTTTACCCCCGGGACAGGGTACATCCGGGGAGCTGTTTTTT; size: NA; V: TRBV28; D: TRBD1; J: TRBJ2-2
CDR3: CASSRLEGSYEQYF; DNA: TGTGCCAGCAGTCGACTAGAAGGGTCTTACGAGCAGTACTTC; size: NA; V: TRBV9; D: NA; J: TRBJ2-7
CDR3: CAWSRQANTEAFF; DNA: TGTGCCTGGAGTCGGCAGGCGAACACTGAAGCTTTCTTT; size: NA; V: TRBV30; D: NA; J: TRBJ1-1
CDR3: CATRRAYNTGELFF; DNA: TGTGCCACTCGGCGGGCGTATAACACCGGGGAGCTGTTTTTT; size: NA; V: TRBV2; D: NA; J: TRBJ2-2
CDR3: CASRSATLEPQHF; DNA: TGTGCCAGCAGGTCCGCGACTTTGGAGCCCCAGCATTTT; size: NA; V: TRBV6-5; D: NA; J: TRBJ1-5
CDR3: CASTATGINQPQHF; DNA: TGCGCCAGCACAGCGACAGGGATCAATCAGCCCCAGCATTTT; size: NA; V: TRBV4-1; D: TRBD1; J: TRBJ1-5
CDR3: CASSDPWTDIYGYTF; DNA: TGTGCCAGCAGTGATCCCTGGACAGATATCTATGGCTACACCTTC; size: NA; V: TRBV2; D: NA; J: TRBJ1-2
CDR3: CASTLGGLLNEQFF; DNA: TGTGCCAGCACCCTGGGGGGACTTCTCAATGAGCAGTTCTTC; size: NA; V: TRBV28; D: NA; J: TRBJ2-1
CDR3: CASSEGGRGEAFF; DNA: TGTGCCAGCAGTGAAGGTGGGCGGGGTGAAGCTTTCTTT; size: NA; V: TRBV25-1; D: NA; J: TRBJ1-1
CDR3: CSAPHGYGYTF; DNA: TGCAGTGCCCCACATGGCTATGGCTACACCTTC; size: NA; V: TRBV20-1; D: NA; J: TRBJ1-2
CDR3: CASSRRQGRERDGYTF; DNA: TGTGCCAGCAGCCGCAGACAGGGTAGGGAACGAGATGGCTACACCTTC; size: NA; V: TRBV7-9; D: TRBD1; J: TRBJ1-2
CDR3: CASSINRERNGYTF; DNA: TGTGCCAGCAGCATTAACCGGGAGAGGAATGGCTACACCTTC; size: NA; V: TRBV7-9; D: NA; J: TRBJ1-2
CDR3: CASSLSGGRSDTQYF; DNA: TGTGCCAGCAGCCTAAGCGGGGGGAGGTCAGATACGCAGTATTTT; size: NA; V: TRBV27; D: TRBD2; J: TRBJ2-3
CDR3: CASSNLAGGRNEQFF; DNA: TGTGCCAGCAGTAATCTAGCGGGGGGGAGGAATGAGCAGTTCTTC; size: once; V: TRBV27; D: TRBD2; J: TRBJ2-1
CDR3: CASSQAGGSNYGYTF; DNA: TGCGCCAGCAGCCAAGCAGGGGGATCTAACTATGGCTACACCTTC; size: NA; V: TRBV4-1; D: TRBD1; J: TRBJ1-2
CDR3: CASDTLATGTGELFF; DNA: TGTGCCAGCGACACCCTAGCAACCGGCACCGGGGAGCTGTTTTTT; size: many; V: TRBV6-5; D: NA; J: TRBJ2-2
CDR3: CASSDTKITGFANQPQHF; DNA: TGCGCCAGCAGTGACACCAAAATCACAGGGTTTGCCAATCAGCCCCAGCATTTT; size: NA; V: TRBV10-2; D: NA; J: TRBJ1-5
CDR3: CASTGGGDGYTF; DNA: TGTGCCAGCACCGGAGGGGGCGATGGCTACACCTTC; size: NA; V: TRBV28; D: TRBD1; J: TRBJ1-2
CDR3: CASSSRTGWSTEAFF; DNA: TGTGCCAGTAGTTCGAGGACAGGATGGTCCACTGAAGCTTTCTTT; size: NA; V: TRBV19; D: TRBD1; J: TRBJ1-1
CDR3: CASSARDRLDTQYF; DNA: TGTGCCAGCAGTGCGCGGGACCGGCTAGATACGCAGTATTTT; size: NA; V: TRBV28; D: NA; J: TRBJ2-3
CDR3: CASSLFRDRASGELFF; DNA: TGTGCCAGCAGCCTGTTCCGAGACAGGGCAAGCGGGGAGCTGTTTTTT; size: NA; V: TRBV7-6; D: TRBD1; J: TRBJ2-2
CDR3: CASSEGGQSYGNTIYF; DNA: TGTGCCAGCAGTGAAGGAGGGCAATCCTATGGAAACACCATATATTTT; size: NA; V: TRBV6-1; D: NA; J: TRBJ1-3